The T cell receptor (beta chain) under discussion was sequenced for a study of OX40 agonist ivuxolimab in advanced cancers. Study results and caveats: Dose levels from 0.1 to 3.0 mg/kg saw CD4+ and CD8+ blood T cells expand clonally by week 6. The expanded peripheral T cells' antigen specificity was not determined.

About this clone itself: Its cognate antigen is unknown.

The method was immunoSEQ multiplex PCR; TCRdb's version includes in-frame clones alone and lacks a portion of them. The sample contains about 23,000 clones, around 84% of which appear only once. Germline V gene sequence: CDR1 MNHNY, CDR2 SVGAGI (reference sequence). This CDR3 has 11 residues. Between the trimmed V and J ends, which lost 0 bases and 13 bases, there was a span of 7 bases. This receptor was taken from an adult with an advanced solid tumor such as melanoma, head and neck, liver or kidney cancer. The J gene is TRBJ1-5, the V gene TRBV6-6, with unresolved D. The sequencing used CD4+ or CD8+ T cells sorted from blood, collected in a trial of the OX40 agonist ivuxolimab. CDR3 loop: CASSYSGLQHF. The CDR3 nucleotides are TGTGCCAGCAGTTACTCCGGACTGCAGCATTTT.